This entry features one TCR beta chain sequence. This specimen comes from a study of monozygotic twins with inflammatory bowel disease. This CDR3 is 15 amino acids long. Germline assignment: CDR1 SEHNR and CDR2 FQNEAQ (reference sequence). Following a re-call of the 5' RACE reads, TCRdb has one entry per CDR3 protein and lacks DNA. Its table records just over 300,000 distinct CDR3 sequences. V usage is TRBV7-9 and J usage is TRBJ2-3. The sequence was collected from a human donor with ulcerative colitis or Crohn's disease, or a healthy co-twin of an affected twin (not recorded which). Sequenced input: blood. CDR3 residues: CASSLAWSGTDTQYF. Filled out from reference TRBV7-9 and TRBJ2-3, the complete variable domain reads DTGVSQNPRHKITKRGQNVTFRCDPISEHNRLYWYRQTLGQGPEFLTYFQNEAQLEKSRLLSDRFSAERPKGSFSTLEIQRTEQGDSAMYLCASSLAWSGTDTQYFGPGTRLTVL.